Each of the 2 T cell receptor beta chains below was sequenced from the same sample in a study of cytomegalovirus exposure and HLA in healthy donors. A multiplex PCR was run with 60 Vbeta primers and 13 Jbeta primers. The protocol was immunoSEQ multiplex PCR, while the TCRdb copy is restricted to in-frame clones and leaves out a portion. The sample has about 160,000 clones; about 65% are singletons. Sequencing was performed on PBMCs. These receptors all stem from a man aged 40-49 years in good health and CMV-seropositive.

The J gene is TRBJ2-6, the V gene TRBV21-1; no check of the table's D call, TRBD1, against the DNA was made. TRBV21-1 is described as a pseudogene. CDR3 length: 19 amino acids. CDR3 bases: TGTGCCAGCAGCAAAAAGGGGACAGTCAATCACTCTGGGGCCAACGTCCTGACTTTC. This encodes CASSKKGTVNHSGANVLTF.

CDR3 in DNA: TGTGCCAGCAGTACCGGGACAATTAATTCACCCCTCCACTTT. Residues: CASSTGTINSPLHF. This sequence joins TRBV6-1 and TRBJ1-6, with a weak D call TRBD1 (6 bases). CDR1 is MNHNS and CDR2 is SASEGT in the germline V gene. The CDR3 is 14 residues long. V lost 5 bases to trimming and J lost 6 bases, with 11 bases between them.